The 25 T cell receptor beta chains below all came from one sample that was sequenced in a study of T cell responses to AZD1222 COVID-19 vaccine. Generated by immunoSEQ multiplex PCR, the TCRdb table keeps only in-frame clones and is missing some. The profile shows some 81,000 clones, about nine tenths of them singletons. The source material was peripheral blood, sampled 28 days after the second AZD1222 dose. These receptors were collected from an adult who received the AZD1222 COVID-19 vaccine.

The V call is TRBV10-3, the J call TRBJ2-7; 11 nucleotides align to TRBD2. This CDR3 contains 13 residues. Germline CDR1 and CDR2: ENHRY and SYGVKD. With V trimmed by 7 bases and J by 7 bases, 6 bases remained unmatched. CDR3: CAINYRLAGEQYF. The CDR3 DNA sequence: TGTGCCATCAACTACAGACTAGCGGGAGAGCAGTACTTC.

The chain is built from TRBV12-3 or TRBV12-4 and TRBJ1-4; D is undetermined. V was cut by 5 bases and J by 7 bases, with 5 bases left in between. The CDR3 spans 11 residues. The CDR3 spells CASSLSEKLFF. The CDR3 DNA reads TGTGCCAGCAGTCTCAGTGAAAAACTGTTTTTT.

The rearrangement joins TRBV7-8 to TRBJ1-2; no clear D gene. The V and J ends lost 6 bases and 4 bases respectively, with 18 bases between them. Germline V gene lookup returns CDR1 SGHVS and CDR2 FQNEAQ. This CDR3 region has 15 residues. CDR3 in DNA: TGTGCCAGCAGACATACGAGAGGGCCCAGCTATGGCTACACCTTC. It translates to CASRHTRGPSYGYTF.

The rearrangement links TRBV6-5 to TRBJ2-7, with D unresolved. Trimming removed 5 bases from V and 2 bases from J, with 10 bases in between. Germline assignment: CDR1 MNHEY and CDR2 SVGAGI. The CDR3 consists of 13 residues. CDR3 amino acids: CASSSTPTYEQYF. DNA of the CDR3: TGTGCCAGCAGTAGTACCCCTACCTACGAGCAGTACTTC.

CDR3 region: CSVGPGSGEQYF. The CDR3 DNA reads TGCAGCGTTGGTCCAGGGTCGGGGGAGCAGTACTTC. The V call is TRBV29-1, the J call TRBJ2-7; TRBD1 or TRBD2 may be the D gene (5 bases each). Trimming left V 4 bases short and J 7 bases short, with 14 bases between. Germline CDR1 reads SQVTM; CDR2 reads ANQGSEA. This CDR3 has 12 residues.

This clone was observed a few times. The gene calls are TRBV6-6 and TRBJ1-2; D uncertain. The ends were cut back, 0 bases at V and 13 bases at J, with 15 bases in the middle. Germline V gene sequence: CDR1 MNHNY, CDR2 SVGAGI (reference sequence). CDR3 length equals 13 residues. The CDR3 region has the DNA TGTGCCAGCAGTTACTCACGGCCCCCTACGCCCACCTTC. Translation: CASSYSRPPTPTF.

This rearrangement joins TRBV7-9 to TRBJ1-2; D perhaps matches TRBD1 (6 bases). The length of the CDR3 is 15 residues. Germline values: CDR1 SEHNR, CDR2 FQNEAQ (reference sequence). Deletions cut 2 bases from V and 3 bases from J, with 13 bases between. The CDR3 loop reads CASSLSGEYYYGYTF. Here the CDR3 DNA reads TGTGCCAGCAGCTTATCAGGGGAGTACTACTATGGCTACACCTTC.

V is TRBV28 and J is TRBJ2-3; 9 positions agree with TRBD1. Germline V gene lookup returns CDR1 MDHEN and CDR2 SYDVKM. Trimming removed 3 bases from V and 2 bases from J; junction bases left unmatched: 18. This CDR3 is 20 amino acids long. This chain's CDR3 is CASSFGRGQGRLIPTDTQYF. The CDR3 region has the DNA TGTGCCAGCAGTTTTGGACGTGGACAGGGGCGCCTCATCCCCACAGATACGCAGTATTTT.

The chain couples TRBV3-1 (or the pseudogene TRBV3-2) to TRBJ2-7; D call uncertain. The germline V gene encodes CDR1 LGHDT and CDR2 YNNKEL (reference sequence). The CDR3 length is 15 residues. The V end was cut by 5 bases, the J end by 3 bases, with 17 bases between. This CDR3 reads CASSSHGQKNYEQYF. CDR3 in DNA: TGTGCCAGCAGCTCACACGGTCAGAAAAACTACGAGCAGTACTTC.

This chain connects TRBV7-3 to TRBJ2-5; perhaps TRBD2 as D (6 bases). Germline CDR1 SGHTA, CDR2 FQGTGA. V lost 6 bases and J 2 bases, leaving 16 bases between the germline ends. This CDR3 contains 15 residues. The CDR3 loop reads CASSQGPGRQETQYF. DNA for the CDR3: TGTGCCAGCAGTCAGGGTCCGGGGAGGCAAGAGACCCAGTACTTC.

This clone appeared once. This chain uses TRBV28 with TRBJ2-2; no clear D gene. The V end lost 7 bases, the J end lost 0 bases, and 15 bases lay between the germline ends. Germline CDR1 MDHEN, CDR2 SYDVKM. This CDR3 is built from 16 residues. CDR3 DNA sequence: TGTGCCAGCACTCGAATAGGGCTCCCGAACACCGGGGAGCTGTTTTTT. Translation: CASTRIGLPNTGELFF.

The chain recombines TRBV28 with TRBJ1-5; D not resolved. The V gene's germline CDR1 is MDHEN and CDR2 SYDVKM. V gave up 5 bases and J gave up 5 bases, with 16 bases separating them. This CDR3 region has 15 residues. CDR3 DNA sequence: TGTGCCAGCAGTCCCCGTCGAGGGTCCCATCAGCCCCAGCATTTT. Its protein is CASSPRRGSHQPQHF.

This clone has more than one count but fewer than ten. The chain couples TRBV7-3 to TRBJ1-6, with D hard to call. The V gene's germline CDR1 is SGHTA and CDR2 FQGTGA. The CDR3 extends over 14 amino acids. Trimming took 1 base from V and 9 from J, leaving 10 bases between them. The CDR3 DNA reads as TGTGCCAGCAGCTTAAGACCGGCGGGTTCACCCCTCCACTTT. As protein: CASSLRPAGSPLHF.

The rearrangement links TRBV9 to TRBJ2-2, with TRBD2 identical over 8 bases. The CDR3 sequence is 17 residues long. V gave up 2 bases and J gave up 5 bases; unmatched junction bases: 11. Germline V lookup: CDR1 SGDLS, CDR2 YYNGEE. CDR3 region: CASSVISGGLGTGELFF. The CDR3 nucleotides read TGTGCCAGCAGCGTGATCAGCGGGGGCCTGGGAACCGGGGAGCTGTTTTTT.

This chain connects TRBV5-1 to TRBJ2-7; D gene ambiguous. The germline gives CDR1 SGHRS, CDR2 YFSETQ. There are 12 residues in the CDR3. V was shortened by 0 bases and J by 5 bases, with 6 bases between the two germline ends. In DNA form, the CDR3 reads TGCGCCAGCAGCTTGGTGGGGAACGAGCAGTACTTC. Its protein is CASSLVGNEQYF.

V gene TRBV6-5 combines with J gene TRBJ1-6; possible D gene TRBD1, 6 bases. CDR1 and CDR2 (germline): MNHEY, SVGAGI. Trimming removed 6 bases from V and 5 bases from J, with 11 bases in between. This CDR3 comprises 14 residues. The CDR3 nucleotides read TGTGCCAGCAGGGCAGGGGTGGATAATTCACCCCTCCACTTT. It translates to CASRAGVDNSPLHF.

This clone was counted a few times. J is TRBJ2-7 and V is TRBV12-3 or TRBV12-4, with D hard to call. The CDR3 has 13 amino acids. V was trimmed by 5 bases and J by 5 bases, leaving 13 bases between them. The CDR3 loop reads CASSPALDHEQYF. CDR3 bases: TGTGCCAGCAGTCCGGCCTTGGACCACGAGCAGTACTTC.

The chain is built from TRBV11-2 and TRBJ2-7; 10 bases are shared with TRBD2. The CDR3 runs 14 residues. Germline V gives CDR1 SGHAT, CDR2 FQNNGV. V lost 5 bases to trimming and J lost 6 bases; unmatched junction nucleotides: 7. The CDR3 DNA reads TGTGCCAGCAGCCCAGCGGGAGGGTTTGGCGAGCAGTACTTC. It encodes CASSPAGGFGEQYF.

The CDR3: CASSFSSGGANEQFF. The CDR3 nucleotides are TGCGCCAGCAGCTTTTCTAGCGGGGGGGCGAATGAGCAGTTCTTC. This chain uses TRBV5-1 with TRBJ2-1; 12 nucleotides match TRBD2. CDR3 size: 15 residues. V shed 2 bases and J 7 bases; nucleotides not matched to a gene: 4. Per germline, CDR1 SGHRS and CDR2 YFSETQ.

The rearrangement uses TRBV7-6 and TRBJ2-7; D remains ambiguous. From germline, CDR1 is SGHVS and CDR2 FNYEAQ. The V gene lost 1 base and the J gene lost 0 bases, with 7 bases spanning the gap. The CDR3 runs to 14 residues. The CDR3 DNA reads as TGTGCCAGCAGCTTAGGGCCCAGCTCCTACGAGCAGTACTTC. It specifies CASSLGPSSYEQYF.

The chain joins TRBV7-9 to TRBJ2-7; a possible D gene is TRBD1 (5 bases). V was clipped by 5 bases and J by 3 bases, with 5 bases between them. The CDR3 length is 11 residues. Germline loops: CDR1 SEHNR, CDR2 FQNEAQ (reference sequence). DNA for the CDR3: TGTGCCAGCAGCGGACACTACGAGCAGTACTTC. Its protein product is CASSGHYEQYF.

The chain recombines TRBV6-5 with TRBJ2-2; possible D gene TRBD2, 6 bases. Trimming took 5 bases from V and 7 from J, leaving 11 bases between them. This CDR3 has 13 amino acids. CDR1 and CDR2 from the germline V gene are MNHEY and SVGAGI. This chain's CDR3 is CASSRGSRGELFF. CDR3 coding DNA: TGTGCCAGCAGTCGGGGGAGCCGCGGGGAGCTGTTTTTT.

The chain combines TRBV2 with TRBJ2-4; D is perhaps TRBD2 (7 bases). The CDR3 length is 15 residues. V was clipped by 7 bases and J by 8 bases, with 21 bases between them. Looked up from germline, CDR1 is SNHLY and CDR2 is FYNNEI. In DNA form, the CDR3 reads TGTGCCAGCACCCTACTGGTGGGGGGGCCGGACATTCAGTACTTC. Residues: CASTLLVGGPDIQYF.

This clone came up once. This chain links TRBV6-2 or TRBV6-3 with TRBJ2-5, with D possibly matching TRBD2 (5 bases). The V end was cut by 0 bases, the J end by 2 bases, with 19 bases between. Germline loops: CDR1 MNHEY, CDR2 SVGEGT. This CDR3 region has 18 residues. In nucleotides, the CDR3 is TGTGCCAGCAGTTACTCGGGTGGGAGAGGTCGCCCACAAGAGACCCAGTACTTC. Residues: CASSYSGGRGRPQETQYF.

The CDR3 nucleotides read TGCGCCAGTGAGGACAGGGTGGCTCAGCCCCAGCATTTT. This encodes CASEDRVAQPQHF. This chain links TRBV5-1 with TRBJ1-5; 8 nucleotides line up with TRBD1. The CDR3 consists of 13 residues. The V and J ends lost 8 bases and 6 bases, in that order; junction bases with no gene match: 7. CDR1 is SGHRS, CDR2 YFSETQ, per germline.